This record looks at one T cell receptor beta chain sequence and its context. Other DNA sequences of this sample code for an identical CDR3. The data belong to a study of beta chain features in type 1 diabetes. Germline V gene lookup returns CDR1 MNHEY and CDR2 SVGAGI. The CDR3 is made up of 12 amino acids. V trimming: 6 bases; J trimming: 8 bases; junction bases outside the gene matches: 6. TCRB transcripts that were expressed got sequenced, as all of the isolated RNA had been reverse transcribed. Libraries were prepared by immunoSEQ multiplex PCR; TCRdb keeps only in-frame clonotypes and omits some of them. Of some 900,000 clones in the sample, 17% were seen once.

The TCR comes from a young woman in good health. The chain combines TRBV6-5 with TRBJ1-2; 7 bases align to TRBD1. What was sequenced was naive CD4+ T cells from blood. As DNA, the CDR3 is TGTGCCAGCAGGGGCCAGGGGGGCGGCTACACCTTC. It specifies CASRGQGGGYTF.